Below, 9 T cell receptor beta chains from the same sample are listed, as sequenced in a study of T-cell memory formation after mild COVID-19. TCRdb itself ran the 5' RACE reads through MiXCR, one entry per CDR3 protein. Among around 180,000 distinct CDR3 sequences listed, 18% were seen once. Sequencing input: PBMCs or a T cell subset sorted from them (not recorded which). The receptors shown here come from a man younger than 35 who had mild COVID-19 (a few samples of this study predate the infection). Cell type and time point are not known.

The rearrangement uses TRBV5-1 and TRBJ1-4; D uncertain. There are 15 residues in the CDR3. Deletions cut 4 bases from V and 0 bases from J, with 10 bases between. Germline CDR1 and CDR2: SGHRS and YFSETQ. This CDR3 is CASSPTRSTNEKLFF. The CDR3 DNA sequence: TGCGCCAGCAGCCCCACGAGGTCAACTAATGAAAAACTGTTTTTT.

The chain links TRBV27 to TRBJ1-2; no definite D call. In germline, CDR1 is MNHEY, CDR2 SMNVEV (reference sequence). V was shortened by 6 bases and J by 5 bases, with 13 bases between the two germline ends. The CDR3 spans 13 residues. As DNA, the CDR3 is TGTGCCAGCAGCCAAAACTTGGGGTATGGCTACACCTTC. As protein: CASSQNLGYGYTF.

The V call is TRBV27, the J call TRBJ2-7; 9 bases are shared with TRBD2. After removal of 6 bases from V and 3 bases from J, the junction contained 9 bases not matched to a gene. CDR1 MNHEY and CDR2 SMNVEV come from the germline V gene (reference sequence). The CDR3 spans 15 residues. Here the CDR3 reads CASRRAGGGFYEQYV. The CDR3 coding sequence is TGTGCCAGCAGAAGGGCGGGGGGGGGATTCTACGAGCAGTACGTC.

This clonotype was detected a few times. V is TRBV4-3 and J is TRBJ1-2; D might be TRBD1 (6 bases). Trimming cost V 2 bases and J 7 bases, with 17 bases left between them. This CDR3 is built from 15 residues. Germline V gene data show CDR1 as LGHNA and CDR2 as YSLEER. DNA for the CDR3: TGCGCCAGCAGCCAAAGGGGACACCCTACGGGTGGCTACACCTTC. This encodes CASSQRGHPTGGYTF.

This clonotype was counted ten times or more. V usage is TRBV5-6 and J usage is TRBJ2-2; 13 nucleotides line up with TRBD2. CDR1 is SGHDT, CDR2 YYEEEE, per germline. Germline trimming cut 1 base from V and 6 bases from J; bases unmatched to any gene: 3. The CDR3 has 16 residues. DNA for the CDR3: TGTGCCAGCAGCTTGCTGGGACTAGCGGGGCCCGGGGAGCTGTTTTTT. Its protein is CASSLLGLAGPGELFF.

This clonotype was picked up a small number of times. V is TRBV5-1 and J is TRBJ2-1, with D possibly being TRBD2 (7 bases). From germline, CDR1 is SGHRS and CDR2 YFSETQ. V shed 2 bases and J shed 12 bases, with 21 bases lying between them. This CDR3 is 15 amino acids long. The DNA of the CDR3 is TGCGCCAGCAGCTTCGGACAGACTAGCCCTGCTAGGCAGTTCTTC. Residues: CASSFGQTSPARQFF. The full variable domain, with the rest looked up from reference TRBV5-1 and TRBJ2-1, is KAGVTQTPRYLIKTRGQQVTLSCSPISGHRSVSWYQQTPGQGLQFLFEYFSETQRNKGNFPGRFSGRQFSNSRSEMNVSTLELGDSALYLCASSFGQTSPARQFFGPGTRLTVL.

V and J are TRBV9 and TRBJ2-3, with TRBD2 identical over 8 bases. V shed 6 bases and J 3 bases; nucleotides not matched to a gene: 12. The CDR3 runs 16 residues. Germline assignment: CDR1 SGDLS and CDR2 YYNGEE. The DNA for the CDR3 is TGTGCCAGCACCCCCGGGACTAGGGGCACAACAGATACGCAGTATTTT. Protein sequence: CASTPGTRGTTDTQYF.

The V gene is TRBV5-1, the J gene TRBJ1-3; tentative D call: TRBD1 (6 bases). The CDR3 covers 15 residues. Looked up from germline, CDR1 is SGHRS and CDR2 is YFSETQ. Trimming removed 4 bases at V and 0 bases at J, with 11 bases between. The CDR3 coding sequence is TGCGCCAGCAGCCCAGGGGTCTACTCTGGAAACACCATATATTTT. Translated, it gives CASSPGVYSGNTIYF. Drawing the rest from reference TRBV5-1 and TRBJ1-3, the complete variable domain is KAGVTQTPRYLIKTRGQQVTLSCSPISGHRSVSWYQQTPGQGLQFLFEYFSETQRNKGNFPGRFSGRQFSNSRSEMNVSTLELGDSALYLCASSPGVYSGNTIYFGEGSWLTVV.

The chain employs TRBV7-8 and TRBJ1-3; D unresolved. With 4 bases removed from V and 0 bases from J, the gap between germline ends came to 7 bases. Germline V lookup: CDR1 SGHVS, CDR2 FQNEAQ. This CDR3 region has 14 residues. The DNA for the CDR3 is TGTGCCAGCAGCTCGGGGAACTCTGGAAACACCATATATTTT. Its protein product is CASSSGNSGNTIYF.